This T cell receptor (beta chain) was profiled in a study of blood T cell repertoires in COVID-19. About the study: Italy, Spain and the United States were the sources of the convalescent and acute COVID-19 samples. The cDNA or gDNA used as material had been derived from T cells, B-cell-depleted T cells, or PBMCs.

In the original workflow: Amplification of reference gene primers provided the estimated nucleated cell counts. Produced via immunoSEQ multiplex PCR; TCRdb's table is partial and in-frame only. The D gene and trimming were derived from the DNA, and the V and J assignments and clone size from that table. The repertoire holds around 260,000 clones, with around 85% as singletons. Germline values: CDR1 SGDLS, CDR2 YYNGEE. Germline trimming cut 2 bases from V and 2 bases from J; bases unmatched to any gene: 3. The CDR3 loop spans 16 amino acids. This clonotype was sampled from a human donor with COVID-19, enrolled during active disease. The donor label of this sample is uncertain. This chain connects TRBV9 to TRBJ1-6, with 8 bases lining up with TRBD1. The sample consisted of peripheral blood. The CDR3 loop is CASSVTGAAYNSPLHF. As DNA, the CDR3 is TGTGCCAGCAGCGTGACAGGGGCGGCCTATAATTCACCCCTCCACTTT.